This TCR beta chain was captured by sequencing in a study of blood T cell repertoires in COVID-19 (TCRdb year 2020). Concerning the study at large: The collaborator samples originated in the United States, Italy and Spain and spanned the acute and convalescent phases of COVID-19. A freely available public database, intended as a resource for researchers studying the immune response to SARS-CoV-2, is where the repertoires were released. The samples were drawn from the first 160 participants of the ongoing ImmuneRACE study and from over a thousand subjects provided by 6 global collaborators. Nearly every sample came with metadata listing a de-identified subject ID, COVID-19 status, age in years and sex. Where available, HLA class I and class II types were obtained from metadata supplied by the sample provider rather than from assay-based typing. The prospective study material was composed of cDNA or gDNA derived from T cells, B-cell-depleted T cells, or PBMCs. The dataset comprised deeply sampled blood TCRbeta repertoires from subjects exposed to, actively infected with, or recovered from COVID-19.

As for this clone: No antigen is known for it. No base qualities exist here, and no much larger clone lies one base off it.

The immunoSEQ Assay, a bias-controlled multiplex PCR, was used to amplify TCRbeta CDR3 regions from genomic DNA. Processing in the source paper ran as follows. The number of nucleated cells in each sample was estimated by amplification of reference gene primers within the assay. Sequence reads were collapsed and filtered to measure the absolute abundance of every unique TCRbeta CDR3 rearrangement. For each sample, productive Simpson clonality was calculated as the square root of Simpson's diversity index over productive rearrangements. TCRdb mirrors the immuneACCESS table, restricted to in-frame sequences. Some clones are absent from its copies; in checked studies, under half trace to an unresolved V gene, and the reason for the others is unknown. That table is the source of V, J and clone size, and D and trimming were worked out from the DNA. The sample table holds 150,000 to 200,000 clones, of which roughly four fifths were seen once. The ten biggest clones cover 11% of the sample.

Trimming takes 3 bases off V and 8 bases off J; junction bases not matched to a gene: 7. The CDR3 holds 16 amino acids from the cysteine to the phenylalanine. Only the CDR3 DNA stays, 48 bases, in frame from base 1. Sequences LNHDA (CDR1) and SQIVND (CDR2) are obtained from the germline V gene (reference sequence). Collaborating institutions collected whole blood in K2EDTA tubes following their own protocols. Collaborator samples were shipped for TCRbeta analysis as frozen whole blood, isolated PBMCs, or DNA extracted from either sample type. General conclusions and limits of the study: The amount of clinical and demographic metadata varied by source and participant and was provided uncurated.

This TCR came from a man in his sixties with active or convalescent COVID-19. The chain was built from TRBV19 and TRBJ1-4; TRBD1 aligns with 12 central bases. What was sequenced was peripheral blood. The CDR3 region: CASSITGTGGAEKLFF. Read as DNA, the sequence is TGTGCCAGTAGTATTACCGGGACAGGGGGCGCGGAAAAACTGTTTTTT.